This is a list of T cell receptor beta chains from one sample in a study of cytomegalovirus exposure and HLA in healthy donors. Assay used: immunoSEQ multiplex PCR; TCRdb lists only in-frame clones, some missing. The sample holds about 160,000 clones, 77% seen once. What was sequenced was PBMCs. These receptors all stem from a man between 50 and 59 years old in good health and CMV-seropositive. The conserved cysteine and the conserved F or W are not part of the CDR3 here.

V	J	length	CDR3
TRBV18	TRBJ2-3	13	ASSPSLAGTDTQY
TRBV7-9	TRBJ1-5	13	ASSLGNRGDQPQH
TRBV2	TRBJ2-7	13	ASSESGFFGNEQY
TRBV10-3	TRBJ2-3	12	AISEDSRTDTQY
TRBV9	TRBJ2-1	14	ASSLKTGTTYNEQF
TRBV4-2	TRBJ2-5	14	ASSQAGTGGGETQY
TRBV11-3	TRBJ1-1	12	ASSQTGRDTEAF
TRBV4-1	TRBJ2-1	13	ASSGLAGVGNEQF
TRBV7-8	TRBJ1-1	10	ASRILENEAF
TRBV27	TRBJ2-1	13	ASSLSWGDYNEQF
TRBV19	TRBJ1-2	10	ASRQGAYGYT
TRBV18	TRBJ1-4	12	ASSPWGGKEKLF
TRBV29-1	TRBJ1-1	11	SVVRDRLTEAF